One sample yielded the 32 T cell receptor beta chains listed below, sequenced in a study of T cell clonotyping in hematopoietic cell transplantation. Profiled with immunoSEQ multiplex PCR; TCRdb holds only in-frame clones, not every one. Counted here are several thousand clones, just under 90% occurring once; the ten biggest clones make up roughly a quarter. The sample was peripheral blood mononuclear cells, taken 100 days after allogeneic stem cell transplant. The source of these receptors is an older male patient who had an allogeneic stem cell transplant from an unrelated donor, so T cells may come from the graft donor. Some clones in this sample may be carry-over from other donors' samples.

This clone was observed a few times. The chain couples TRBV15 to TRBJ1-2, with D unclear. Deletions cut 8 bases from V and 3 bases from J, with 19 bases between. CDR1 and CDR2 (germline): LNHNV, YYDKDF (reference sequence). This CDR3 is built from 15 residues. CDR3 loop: CATHDGAEPDYGYTF. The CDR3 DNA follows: TGTGCCACCCACGATGGCGCAGAGCCAGACTATGGCTACACCTTC.

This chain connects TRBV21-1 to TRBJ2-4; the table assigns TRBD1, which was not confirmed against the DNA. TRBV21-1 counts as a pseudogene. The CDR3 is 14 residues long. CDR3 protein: CASSGHQVSNIQYF. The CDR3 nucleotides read TGTGCCAGCAGCGGACATCAGGTGAGCAACATTCAGTACTTC.

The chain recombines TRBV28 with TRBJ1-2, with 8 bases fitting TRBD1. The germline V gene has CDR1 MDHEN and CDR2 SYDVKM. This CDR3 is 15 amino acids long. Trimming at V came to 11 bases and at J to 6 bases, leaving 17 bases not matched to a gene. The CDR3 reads CASVSRTGLLDGYTF. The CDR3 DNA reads TGTGCCTCAGTCTCCCGGACAGGGCTTTTGGATGGCTACACCTTC.

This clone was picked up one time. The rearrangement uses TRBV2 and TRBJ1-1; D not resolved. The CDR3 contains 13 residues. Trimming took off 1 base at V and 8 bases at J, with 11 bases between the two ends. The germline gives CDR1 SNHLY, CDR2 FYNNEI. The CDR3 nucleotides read TGTGCCAGCAGTGAAGTGCCCGTGTCGGAAGCTTTCTTT. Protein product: CASSEVPVSEAFF.

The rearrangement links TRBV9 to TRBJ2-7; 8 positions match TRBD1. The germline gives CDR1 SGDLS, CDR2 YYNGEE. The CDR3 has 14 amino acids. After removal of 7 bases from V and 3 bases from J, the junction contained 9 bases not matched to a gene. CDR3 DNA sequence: TGTGCCAGCTCCTACGGACAGGGAGACTACGAGCAGTACTTC. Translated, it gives CASSYGQGDYEQYF.

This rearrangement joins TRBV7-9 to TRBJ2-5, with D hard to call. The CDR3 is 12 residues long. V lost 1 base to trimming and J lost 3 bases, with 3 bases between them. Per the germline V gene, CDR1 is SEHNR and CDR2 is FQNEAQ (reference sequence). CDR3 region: CASSLGKETQYF. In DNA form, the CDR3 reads TGTGCCAGCAGCTTAGGAAAAGAGACCCAGTACTTC.

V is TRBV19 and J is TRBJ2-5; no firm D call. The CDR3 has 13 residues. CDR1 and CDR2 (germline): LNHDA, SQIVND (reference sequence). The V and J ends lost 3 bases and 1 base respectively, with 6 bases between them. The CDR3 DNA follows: TGTGCCAGTAGTATGGATTTCCAAGAGACCCAGTACTTC. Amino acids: CASSMDFQETQYF.

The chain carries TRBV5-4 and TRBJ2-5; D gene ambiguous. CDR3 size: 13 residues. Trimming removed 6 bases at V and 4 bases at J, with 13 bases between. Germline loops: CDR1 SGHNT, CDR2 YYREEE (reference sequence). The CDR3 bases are TGTGCCAGCACTCAGGCTGTGGGAGAGACCCAGTACTTC. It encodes CASTQAVGETQYF.

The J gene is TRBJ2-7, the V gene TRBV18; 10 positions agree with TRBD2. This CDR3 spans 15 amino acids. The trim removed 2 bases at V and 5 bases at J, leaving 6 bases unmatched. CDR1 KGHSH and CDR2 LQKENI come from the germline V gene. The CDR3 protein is CASSPRSAGGDEQYF. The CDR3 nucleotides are TGTGCCAGCTCACCAAGGTCAGCGGGAGGGGACGAGCAGTACTTC.

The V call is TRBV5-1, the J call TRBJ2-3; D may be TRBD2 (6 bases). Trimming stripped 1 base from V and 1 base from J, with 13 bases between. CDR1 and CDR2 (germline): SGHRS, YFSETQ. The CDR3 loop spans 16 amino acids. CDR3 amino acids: CASSLTAGTGTDTQYF. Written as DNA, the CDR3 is TGCGCCAGCAGCTTGACGGCGGGAACCGGCACAGATACGCAGTATTTT.

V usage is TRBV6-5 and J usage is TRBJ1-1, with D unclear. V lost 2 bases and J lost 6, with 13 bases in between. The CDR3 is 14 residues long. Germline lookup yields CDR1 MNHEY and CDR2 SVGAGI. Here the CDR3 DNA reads TGTGCCAGCAGTTACAAGGACTCGGCACCTGAAGCTTTCTTT. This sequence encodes CASSYKDSAPEAFF.

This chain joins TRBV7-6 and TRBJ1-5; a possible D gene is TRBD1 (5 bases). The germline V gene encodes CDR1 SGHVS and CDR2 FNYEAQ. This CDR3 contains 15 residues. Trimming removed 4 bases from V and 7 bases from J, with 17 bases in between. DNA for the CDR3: TGTGCCAGCAGCTCAACCGGGGGTTCGGGCCAGCCCCAGCATTTT. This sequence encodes CASSSTGGSGQPQHF.

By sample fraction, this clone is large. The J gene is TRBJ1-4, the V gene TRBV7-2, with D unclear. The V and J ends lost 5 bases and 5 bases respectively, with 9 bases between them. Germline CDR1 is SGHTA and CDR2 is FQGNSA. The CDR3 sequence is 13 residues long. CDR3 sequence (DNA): TGTGCCAGCAGCGACCCCCCGAATGAAAAACTGTTTTTT. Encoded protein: CASSDPPNEKLFF. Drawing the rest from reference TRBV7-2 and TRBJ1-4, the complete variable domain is GAGVSQSPSNKVTEKGKDVELRCDPISGHTALYWYRQSLGQGLEFLIYFQGNSAPDKSGLPSDRFSAERTGGSVSTLTIQRTQQEDSAVYLCASSDPPNEKLFFGSGTQLSVL.

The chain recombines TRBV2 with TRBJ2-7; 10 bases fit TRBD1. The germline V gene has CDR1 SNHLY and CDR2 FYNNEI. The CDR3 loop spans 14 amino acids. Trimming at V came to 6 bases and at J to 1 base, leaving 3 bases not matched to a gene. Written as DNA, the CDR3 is TGTGCCAGCAGCCCGGGACAGGGGTCCTACGAGCAGTACTTC. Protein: CASSPGQGSYEQYF.

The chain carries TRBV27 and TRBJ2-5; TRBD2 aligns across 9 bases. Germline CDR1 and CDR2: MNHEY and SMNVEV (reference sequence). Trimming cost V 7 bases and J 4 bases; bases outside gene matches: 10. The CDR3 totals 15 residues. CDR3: CASTPDPLAGETQYF. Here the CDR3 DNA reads TGTGCCAGCACCCCCGACCCACTAGCGGGAGAGACCCAGTACTTC.

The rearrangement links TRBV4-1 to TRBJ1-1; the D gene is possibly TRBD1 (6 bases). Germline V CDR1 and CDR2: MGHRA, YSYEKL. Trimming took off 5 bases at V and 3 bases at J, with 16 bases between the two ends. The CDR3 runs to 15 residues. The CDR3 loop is CASSYVGGADTEAFF. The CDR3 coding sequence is TGCGCCAGCAGCTACGTAGGGGGGGCGGACACTGAAGCTTTCTTT.

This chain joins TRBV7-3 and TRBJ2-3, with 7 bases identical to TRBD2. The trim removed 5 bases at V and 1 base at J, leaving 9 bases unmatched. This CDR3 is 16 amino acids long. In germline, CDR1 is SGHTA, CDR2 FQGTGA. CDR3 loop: CASSPLEAGGTDTQYF. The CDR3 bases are TGTGCCAGCAGCCCTTTAGAGGCGGGAGGCACAGATACGCAGTATTTT.

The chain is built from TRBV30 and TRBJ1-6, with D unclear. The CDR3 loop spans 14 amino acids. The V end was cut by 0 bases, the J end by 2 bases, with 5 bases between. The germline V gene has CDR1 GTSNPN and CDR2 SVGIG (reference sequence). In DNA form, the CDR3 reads TGTGCCTGGAGTGTATCCGCCTATAATTCACCCCTCCACTTT. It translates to CAWSVSAYNSPLHF.

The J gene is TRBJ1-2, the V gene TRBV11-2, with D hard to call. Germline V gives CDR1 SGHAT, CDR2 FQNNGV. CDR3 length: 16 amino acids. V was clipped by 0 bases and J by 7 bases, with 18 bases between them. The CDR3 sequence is CASSLDIAKTGSGYTF. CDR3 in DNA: TGTGCCAGCAGCTTAGATATTGCCAAGACGGGTAGTGGCTACACCTTC.

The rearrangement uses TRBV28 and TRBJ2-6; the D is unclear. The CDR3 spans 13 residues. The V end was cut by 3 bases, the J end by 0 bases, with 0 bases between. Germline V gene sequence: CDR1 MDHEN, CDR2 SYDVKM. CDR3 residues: CASSFSGANVLTF. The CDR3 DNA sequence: TGTGCCAGCAGTTTCTCTGGGGCCAACGTCCTGACTTTC. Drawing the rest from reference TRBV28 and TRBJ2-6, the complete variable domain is DVKVTQSSRYLVKRTGEKVFLECVQDMDHENMFWYRQDPGLGLRLIYFSYDVKMKEKGDIPEGYSVSREKKERFSLILESASTNQTSMYLCASSFSGANVLTFGAGSRLTVL.

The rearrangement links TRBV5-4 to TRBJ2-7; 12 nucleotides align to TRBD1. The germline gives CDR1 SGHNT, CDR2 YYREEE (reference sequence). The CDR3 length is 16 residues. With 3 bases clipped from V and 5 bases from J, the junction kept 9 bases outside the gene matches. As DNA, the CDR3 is TGTGCCAGCAGCTCCAATCTGGGACAGGGGGCCGACGAGCAGTACTTC. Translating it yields CASSSNLGQGADEQYF.

CDR3 sequence reads: CASRQAPEAFF. The DNA for the CDR3 is TGTGCCAGCAGGCAAGCTCCTGAAGCTTTCTTT. The genes are TRBV21-1 and TRBJ1-1. TRBV21-1 is marked as a pseudogene. This CDR3 has 11 residues.

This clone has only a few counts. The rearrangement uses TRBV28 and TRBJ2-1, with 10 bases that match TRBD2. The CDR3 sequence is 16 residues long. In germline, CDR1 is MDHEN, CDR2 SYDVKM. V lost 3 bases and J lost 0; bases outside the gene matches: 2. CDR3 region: CASSFSGRPSYNEQFF. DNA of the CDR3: TGTGCCAGCAGTTTTAGCGGGAGGCCCTCCTACAATGAGCAGTTCTTC.

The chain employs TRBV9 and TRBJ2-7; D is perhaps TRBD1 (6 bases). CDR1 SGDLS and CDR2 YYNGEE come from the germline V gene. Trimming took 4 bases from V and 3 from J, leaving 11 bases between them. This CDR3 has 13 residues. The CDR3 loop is CASSFGTNYEQYF. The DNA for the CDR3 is TGTGCCAGCAGCTTCGGGACAAACTACGAGCAGTACTTC.

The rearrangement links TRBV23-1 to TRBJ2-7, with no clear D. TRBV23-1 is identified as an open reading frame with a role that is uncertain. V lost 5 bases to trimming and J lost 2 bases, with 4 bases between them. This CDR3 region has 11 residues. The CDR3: CASSTTYEQYF. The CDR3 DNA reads TGCGCCAGCAGTACGACCTACGAGCAGTACTTC.

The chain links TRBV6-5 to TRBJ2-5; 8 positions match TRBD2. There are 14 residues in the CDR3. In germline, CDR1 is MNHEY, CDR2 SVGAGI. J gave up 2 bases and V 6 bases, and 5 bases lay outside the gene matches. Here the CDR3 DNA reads TGTGCCAGCAGCCGACTAGCGCGACAAGAGACCCAGTACTTC. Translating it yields CASSRLARQETQYF.

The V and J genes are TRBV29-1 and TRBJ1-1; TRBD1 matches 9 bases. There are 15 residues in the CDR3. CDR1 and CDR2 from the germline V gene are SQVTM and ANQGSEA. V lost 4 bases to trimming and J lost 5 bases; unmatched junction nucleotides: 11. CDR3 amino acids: CSVVGGTGSRTEAFF. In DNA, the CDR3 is TGCAGCGTTGTAGGGGGGACAGGGAGTAGGACTGAAGCTTTCTTT.

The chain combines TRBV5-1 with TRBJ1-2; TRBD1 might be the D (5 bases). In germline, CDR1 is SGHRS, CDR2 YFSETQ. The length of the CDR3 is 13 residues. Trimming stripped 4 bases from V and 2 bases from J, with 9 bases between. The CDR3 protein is CASSKDTNYGYTF. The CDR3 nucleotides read TGCGCCAGCAGCAAGGACACGAACTATGGCTACACCTTC.

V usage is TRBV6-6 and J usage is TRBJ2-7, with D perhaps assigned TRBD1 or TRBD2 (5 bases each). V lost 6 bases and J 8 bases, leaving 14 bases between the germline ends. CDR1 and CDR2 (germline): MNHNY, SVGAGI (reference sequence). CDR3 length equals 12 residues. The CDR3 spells CASRGTTSKQYF. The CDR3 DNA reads TGTGCCAGCAGGGGGACCACCTCGAAGCAGTACTTC.

As DNA, the CDR3 is TGTGCCAGCAGCTTATCTGGGACAGGGACCTACGAGCAGTACTTC. Translated, it gives CASSLSGTGTYEQYF. J is TRBJ2-7 and V is TRBV7-2, with 9 nucleotides matching TRBD1. Germline V gene data show CDR1 as SGHTA and CDR2 as FQGNSA. The CDR3 length is 15 residues. Trimming took 2 bases from V and 2 from J; bases not matched to a gene: 4.

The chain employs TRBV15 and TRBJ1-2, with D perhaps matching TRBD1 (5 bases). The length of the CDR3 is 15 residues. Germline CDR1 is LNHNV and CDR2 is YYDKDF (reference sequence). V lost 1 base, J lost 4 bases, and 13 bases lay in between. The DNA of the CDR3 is TGTGCCACCAGCAGAGCCCGGCAGGGCCGCTATGGCTACACCTTC. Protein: CATSRARQGRYGYTF.

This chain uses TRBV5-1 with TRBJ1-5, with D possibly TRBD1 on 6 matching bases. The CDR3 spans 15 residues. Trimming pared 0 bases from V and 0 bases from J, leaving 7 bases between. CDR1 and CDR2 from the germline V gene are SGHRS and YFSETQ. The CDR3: CASSLAGVSNQPQHF. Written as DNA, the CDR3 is TGCGCCAGCAGCTTGGCAGGGGTTAGCAATCAGCCCCAGCATTTT.